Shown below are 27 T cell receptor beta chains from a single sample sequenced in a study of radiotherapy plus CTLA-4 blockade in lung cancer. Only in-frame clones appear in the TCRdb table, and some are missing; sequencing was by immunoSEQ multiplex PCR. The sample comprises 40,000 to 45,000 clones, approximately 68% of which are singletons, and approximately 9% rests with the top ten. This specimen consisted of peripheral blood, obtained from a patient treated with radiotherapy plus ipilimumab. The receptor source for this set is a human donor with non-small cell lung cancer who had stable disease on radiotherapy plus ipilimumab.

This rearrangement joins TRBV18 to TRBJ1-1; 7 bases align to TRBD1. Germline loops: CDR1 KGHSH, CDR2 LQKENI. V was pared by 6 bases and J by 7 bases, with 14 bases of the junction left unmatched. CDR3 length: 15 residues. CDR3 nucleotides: TGTGCCAGCTCCTTCGACAGGGCGGGGATGAGTGAAGCTTTCTTT. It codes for CASSFDRAGMSEAFF.

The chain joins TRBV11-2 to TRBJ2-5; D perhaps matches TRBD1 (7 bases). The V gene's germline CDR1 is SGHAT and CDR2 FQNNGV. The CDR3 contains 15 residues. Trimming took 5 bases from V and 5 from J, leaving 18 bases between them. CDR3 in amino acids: CASSRGFRGRETQYF. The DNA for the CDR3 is TGTGCCAGCAGCCGAGGGTTCAGGGGGAGGGAGACCCAGTACTTC.

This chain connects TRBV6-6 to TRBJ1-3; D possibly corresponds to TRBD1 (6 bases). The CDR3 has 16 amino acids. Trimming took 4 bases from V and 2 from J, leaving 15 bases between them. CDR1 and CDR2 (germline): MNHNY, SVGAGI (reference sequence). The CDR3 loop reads CASSFTAGVPGNTIYF. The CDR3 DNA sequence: TGTGCCAGCAGTTTTACGGCAGGGGTGCCTGGAAACACCATATATTTT.

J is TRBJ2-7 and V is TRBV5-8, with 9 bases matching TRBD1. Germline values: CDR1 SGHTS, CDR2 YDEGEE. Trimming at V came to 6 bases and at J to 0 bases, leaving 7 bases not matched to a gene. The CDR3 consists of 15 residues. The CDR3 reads CASIAGTGTSYEQYF. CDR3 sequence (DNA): TGTGCCAGCATCGCCGGGACAGGGACCTCCTACGAGCAGTACTTC.

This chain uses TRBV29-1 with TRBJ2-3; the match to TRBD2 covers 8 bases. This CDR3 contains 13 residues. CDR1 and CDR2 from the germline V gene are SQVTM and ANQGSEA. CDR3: CSGGVPNTDTQYF. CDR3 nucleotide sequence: TGCTCCGGGGGGGTGCCCAACACAGATACGCAGTATTTT.

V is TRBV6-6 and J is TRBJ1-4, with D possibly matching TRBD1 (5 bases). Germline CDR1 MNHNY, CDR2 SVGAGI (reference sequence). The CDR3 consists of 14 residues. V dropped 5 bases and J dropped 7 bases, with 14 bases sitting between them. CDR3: CASSIGTRGEKLFF. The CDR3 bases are TGTGCCAGCAGTATCGGGACTCGGGGTGAAAAACTGTTTTTT.

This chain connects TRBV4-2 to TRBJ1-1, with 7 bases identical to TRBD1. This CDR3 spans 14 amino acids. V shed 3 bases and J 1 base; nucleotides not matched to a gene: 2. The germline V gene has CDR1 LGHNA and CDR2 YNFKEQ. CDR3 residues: CASSQGQTNTEAFF. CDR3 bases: TGTGCCAGCAGCCAGGGACAGACGAACACTGAAGCTTTCTTT.

The CDR3 loop is CASSFQAISGNTIYF. In DNA form, the CDR3 reads TGTGCCAGCAGCTTCCAAGCGATCTCTGGAAACACCATATATTTT. This sequence joins TRBV7-2 and TRBJ1-3, with no clear D. CDR3 length: 15 amino acids. Trimming shortened V by 3 bases and J by 0 bases, and 9 bases separated the two germline ends. Germline V gene data show CDR1 as SGHTA and CDR2 as FQGNSA.

The chain's CDR3 is CASSLALPRRGGELFF. In nucleotides, the CDR3 is TGTGCCAGCAGCTTAGCGTTACCCAGACGAGGCGGGGAGCTGTTTTTT. This chain uses TRBV7-7 with TRBJ2-2; D remains ambiguous. This CDR3 spans 16 amino acids. Looked up from germline, CDR1 is SSHAT and CDR2 is FNYEAQ (reference sequence). V was shortened by 0 bases and J by 7 bases, with 15 bases between the two germline ends.

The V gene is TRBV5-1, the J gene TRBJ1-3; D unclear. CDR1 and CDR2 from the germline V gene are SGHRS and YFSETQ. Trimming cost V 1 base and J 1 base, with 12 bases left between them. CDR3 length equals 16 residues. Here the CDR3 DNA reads TGCGCCAGCAGCTTGTACTATACCTCGTCTGGAAACACCATATATTTT. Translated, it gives CASSLYYTSSGNTIYF.

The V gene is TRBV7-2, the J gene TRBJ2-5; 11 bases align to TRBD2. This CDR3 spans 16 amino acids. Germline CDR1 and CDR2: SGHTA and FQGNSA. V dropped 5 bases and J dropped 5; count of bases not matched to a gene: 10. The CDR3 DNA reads TGTGCCAGCAGCCCATCCCCTAGCGGGGGGATGGAGACCCAGTACTTC. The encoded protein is CASSPSPSGGMETQYF.

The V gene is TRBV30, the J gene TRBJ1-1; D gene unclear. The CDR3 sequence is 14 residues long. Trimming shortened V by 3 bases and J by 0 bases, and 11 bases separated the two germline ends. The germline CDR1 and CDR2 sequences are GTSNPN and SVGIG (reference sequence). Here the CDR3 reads CAWRPGNMNTEAFF. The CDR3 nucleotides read TGTGCCTGGAGGCCGGGAAATATGAACACTGAAGCTTTCTTT.

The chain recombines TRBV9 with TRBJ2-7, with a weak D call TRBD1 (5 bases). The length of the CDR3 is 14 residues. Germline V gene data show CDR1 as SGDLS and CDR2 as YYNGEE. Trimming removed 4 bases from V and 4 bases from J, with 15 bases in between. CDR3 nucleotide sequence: TGTGCCAGCAGCACCGACAGTTTCGGTTACGAGCAGTACTTC. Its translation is CASSTDSFGYEQYF.

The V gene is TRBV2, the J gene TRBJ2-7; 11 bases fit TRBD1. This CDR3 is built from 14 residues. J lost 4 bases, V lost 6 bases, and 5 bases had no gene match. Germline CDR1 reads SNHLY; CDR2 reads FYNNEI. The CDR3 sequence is CASRVGQGAYEQYF. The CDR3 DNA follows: TGTGCCAGCAGGGTAGGACAGGGGGCATACGAGCAGTACTTC.

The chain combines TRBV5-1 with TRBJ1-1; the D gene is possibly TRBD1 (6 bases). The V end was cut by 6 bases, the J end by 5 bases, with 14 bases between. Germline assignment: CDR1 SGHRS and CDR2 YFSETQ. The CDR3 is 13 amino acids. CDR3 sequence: CASKAGGGTEAFF. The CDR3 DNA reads TGCGCCAGCAAGGCGGGGGGCGGAACTGAAGCTTTCTTT.

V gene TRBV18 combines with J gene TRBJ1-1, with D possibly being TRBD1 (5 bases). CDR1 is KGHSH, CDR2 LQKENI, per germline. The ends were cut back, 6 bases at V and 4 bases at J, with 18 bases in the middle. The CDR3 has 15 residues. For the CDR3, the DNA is TGTGCCAGCTCCTCCATGGTAGGGGTTGGCACTGAAGCTTTCTTT. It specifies CASSSMVGVGTEAFF.

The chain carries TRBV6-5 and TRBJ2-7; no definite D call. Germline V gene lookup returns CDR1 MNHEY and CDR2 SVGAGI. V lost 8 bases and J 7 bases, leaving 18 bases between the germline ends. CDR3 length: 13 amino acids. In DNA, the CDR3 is TGTGCCAGCGCCGGGTCCTGGGTCGGGGAGCAGTACTTC. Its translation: CASAGSWVGEQYF.

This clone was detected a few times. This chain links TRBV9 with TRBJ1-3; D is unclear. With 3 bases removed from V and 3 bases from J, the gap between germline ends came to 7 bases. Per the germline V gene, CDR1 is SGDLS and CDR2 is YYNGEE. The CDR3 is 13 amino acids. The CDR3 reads CASSGEVGNTIYF. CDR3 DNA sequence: TGTGCCAGCAGCGGGGAGGTTGGAAACACCATATATTTT.

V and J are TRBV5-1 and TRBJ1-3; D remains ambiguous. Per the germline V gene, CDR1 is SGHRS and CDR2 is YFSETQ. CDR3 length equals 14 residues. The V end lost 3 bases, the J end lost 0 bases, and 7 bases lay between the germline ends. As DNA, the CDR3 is TGCGCCAGCAGCTATTCTTACTCTGGAAACACCATATATTTT. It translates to CASSYSYSGNTIYF.

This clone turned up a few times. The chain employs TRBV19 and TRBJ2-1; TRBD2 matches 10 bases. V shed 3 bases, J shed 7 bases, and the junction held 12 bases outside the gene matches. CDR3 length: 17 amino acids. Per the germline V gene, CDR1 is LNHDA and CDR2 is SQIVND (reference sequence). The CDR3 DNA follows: TGTGCCAGTAGTATCGAGCGTCGGACTAGCGGCGTTAATGAGCAGTTCTTC. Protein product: CASSIERRTSGVNEQFF.

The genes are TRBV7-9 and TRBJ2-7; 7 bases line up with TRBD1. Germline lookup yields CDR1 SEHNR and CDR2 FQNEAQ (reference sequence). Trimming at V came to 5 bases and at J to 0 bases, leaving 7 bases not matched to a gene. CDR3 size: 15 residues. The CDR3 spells CASSKTGTSSYEQYF. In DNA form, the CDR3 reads TGTGCCAGCAGCAAGACAGGGACAAGCTCCTACGAGCAGTACTTC.

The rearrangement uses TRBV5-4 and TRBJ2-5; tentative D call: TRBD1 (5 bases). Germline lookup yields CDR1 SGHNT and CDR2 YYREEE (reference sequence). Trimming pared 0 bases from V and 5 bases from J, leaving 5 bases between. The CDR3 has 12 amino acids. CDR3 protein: CASSLEGETQYF. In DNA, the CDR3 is TGTGCCAGCAGCTTGGAGGGGGAGACCCAGTACTTC.

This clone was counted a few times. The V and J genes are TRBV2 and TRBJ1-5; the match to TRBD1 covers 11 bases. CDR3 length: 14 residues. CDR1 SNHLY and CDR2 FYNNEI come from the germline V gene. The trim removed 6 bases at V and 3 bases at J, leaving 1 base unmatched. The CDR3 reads CASSGQGANQPQHF. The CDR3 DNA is TGTGCCAGCAGCGGACAGGGGGCCAATCAGCCCCAGCATTTT.

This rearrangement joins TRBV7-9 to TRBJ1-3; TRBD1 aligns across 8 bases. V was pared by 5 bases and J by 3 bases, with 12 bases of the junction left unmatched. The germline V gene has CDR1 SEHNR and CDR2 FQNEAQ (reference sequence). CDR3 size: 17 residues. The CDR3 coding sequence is TGTGCCAGCAGCCTATGGCGGACAGGGTGGTTTGGAAACACCATATATTTT. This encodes CASSLWRTGWFGNTIYF.

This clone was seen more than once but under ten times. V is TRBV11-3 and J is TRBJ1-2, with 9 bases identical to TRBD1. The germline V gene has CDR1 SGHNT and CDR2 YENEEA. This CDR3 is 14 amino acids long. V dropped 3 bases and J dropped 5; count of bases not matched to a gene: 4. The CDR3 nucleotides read TGTGCCAGCAGCTTGGACAGGGGTTCGTATGGCTACACCTTC. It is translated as CASSLDRGSYGYTF.

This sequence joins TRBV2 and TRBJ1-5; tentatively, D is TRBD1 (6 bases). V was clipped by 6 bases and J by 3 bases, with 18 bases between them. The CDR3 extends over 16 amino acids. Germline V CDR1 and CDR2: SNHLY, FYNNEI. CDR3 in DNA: TGTGCCAGCAGCCGGGAGGGGGGGGGACTCAATCAGCCCCAGCATTTT. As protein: CASSREGGGLNQPQHF.

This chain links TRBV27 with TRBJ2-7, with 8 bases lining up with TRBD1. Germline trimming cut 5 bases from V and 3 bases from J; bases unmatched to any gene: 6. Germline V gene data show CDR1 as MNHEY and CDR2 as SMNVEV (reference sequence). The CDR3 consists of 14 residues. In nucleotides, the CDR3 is TGTGCCAGCAGTGGGACAGGAGGGTACTACGAGCAGTACTTC. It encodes CASSGTGGYYEQYF.